Below, 30 T cell receptor beta chains from the same sample are listed, as sequenced in a study of CD8 T cells in Susac syndrome. Random hexamers were used to reverse transcribe roughly 0.5 to 1 ug of RNA. TCRdb redid the calling of the immunoSEQ multiplex PCR reads with MiXCR, one entry per CDR3 protein. The table includes 100,000 to 150,000 distinct CDR3 sequences, roughly 80% detected once. The sequenced sample was CD8+ T cells from PBMCs. The receptors originated from a human donor with multiple sclerosis.

V is TRBV19 and J is TRBJ1-6; D unresolved. CDR1 and CDR2 from the germline V gene are LNHDA and SQIVND (reference sequence). Between the trimmed V and J ends, which lost 5 bases and 4 bases, there was a span of 9 bases. This CDR3 region has 14 residues. Here the CDR3 DNA reads TGTGCCAGTAGTTCACCGGCTTATAATTCACCCCTCCACTTT. Protein sequence: CASSSPAYNSPLHF.

This clonotype showed up just a few times. This chain connects TRBV5-5 to TRBJ2-5; the D call may be TRBD1 or TRBD2 (7 bases each). CDR1 and CDR2 from the germline V gene are SGHKS and YYEKEE (reference sequence). Trimming removed 4 bases from V and 2 bases from J, with 15 bases in between. CDR3 length: 15 residues. In DNA, the CDR3 is TGTGCCAGCAGCCAGCGGGACAGAGTACAAGAGACCCAGTACTTC. Amino acids: CASSQRDRVQETQYF. The full variable domain, completed using reference TRBV5-5 and TRBJ2-5, is DAGVTQSPTHLIKTRGQQVTLRCSPISGHKSVSWYQQVLGQGPQFIFQYYEKEERGRGNFPDRFSARQFPNYSSELNVNALLLGDSALYLCASSQRDRVQETQYFGPGTRLLVL.

As DNA, the CDR3 is TGTGCCAGCAGCCTGGGGACTAGCGGGAATGAGCAGTTCTTC. This codes for CASSLGTSGNEQFF. V gene TRBV7-8 combines with J gene TRBJ2-1; 12 positions match TRBD2. Germline trimming cut 5 bases from V and 7 bases from J; bases unmatched to any gene: 3. CDR1 and CDR2 from the germline V gene are SGHVS and FQNEAQ. The length of the CDR3 is 14 residues.

The rearrangement uses TRBV19 and TRBJ1-2, with 7 bases that match TRBD1. This CDR3 contains 14 residues. J was trimmed by 3 bases and V by 3 bases; bases with no gene match: 4. CDR1 is LNHDA, CDR2 SQIVND, per germline (reference sequence). The CDR3 region has the DNA TGTGCCAGTAGTATCGGTGGGACAGACTATGGCTACACCTTC. It is translated as CASSIGGTDYGYTF.

The V call is TRBV7-9, the J call TRBJ2-7; 9 bases match TRBD1. The CDR3 sequence is 16 residues long. The V gene's germline CDR1 is SEHNR and CDR2 FQNEAQ (reference sequence). The trim removed 0 bases at V and 5 bases at J, leaving 8 bases unmatched. In DNA form, the CDR3 reads TGTGCCAGCAGCTTAGCTCTGGGACAGGGATTTGACGAGCAGTACTTC. This codes for CASSLALGQGFDEQYF. The full variable domain, completed using reference TRBV7-9 and TRBJ2-7, is DTGVSQNPRHKITKRGQNVTFRCDPISEHNRLYWYRQTLGQGPEFLTYFQNEAQLEKSRLLSDRFSAERPKGSFSTLEIQRTEQGDSAMYLCASSLALGQGFDEQYFGPGTRLTVT.

The table lists this clonotype with a few counts. This chain uses TRBV6-2 or TRBV6-3 with TRBJ2-7, with a possible D match to TRBD2 (5 bases). V lost 2 bases and J 4 bases, leaving 12 bases between the germline ends. CDR3 size: 14 residues. Per the germline V gene, CDR1 is MNHEY and CDR2 is SVGEGT. DNA for the CDR3: TGTGCCAGCAGTTACGCCGGGGAGAGTTACGAGCAGTACTTC. Protein sequence: CASSYAGESYEQYF.

The chain has TRBV7-9 and TRBJ2-1; D not resolved. V shed 1 base and J shed 5 bases, with 3 bases lying between them. The V gene's germline CDR1 is SEHNR and CDR2 FQNEAQ (reference sequence). This CDR3 contains 12 residues. The CDR3 reads CASSLVNNEQFF. The CDR3 coding sequence is TGTGCCAGCAGCTTAGTGAACAATGAGCAGTTCTTC.

J is TRBJ1-5 and V is TRBV4-1, with 11 bases fitting TRBD1. The CDR3 has 15 residues. Germline CDR1 MGHRA, CDR2 YSYEKL. J was trimmed by 4 bases and V by 3 bases; bases with no gene match: 2. CDR3 protein: CASSHGTGGNQPQHF. In DNA, the CDR3 is TGCGCCAGCAGCCACGGGACAGGGGGTAATCAGCCCCAGCATTTT.

The rearrangement links TRBV7-6 to TRBJ2-3; the match to TRBD2 covers 10 bases. Germline V gene lookup returns CDR1 SGHVS and CDR2 FNYEAQ. CDR3 length: 15 amino acids. Trimming took 5 bases from V and 3 from J; bases not matched to a gene: 5. The CDR3 loop reads CASSPGTSETDTQYF. The CDR3 nucleotides read TGTGCCAGCAGCCCCGGGACTAGCGAAACAGATACGCAGTATTTT.

This rearrangement joins TRBV12-3 or TRBV12-4 to TRBJ1-2; TRBD1 matches at 9 bases. Germline trimming cut 5 bases from V and 4 bases from J; bases unmatched to any gene: 8. This CDR3 region has 15 residues. The CDR3 is CASSLTGGQGYGYTF. CDR3 DNA: TGTGCCAGCAGTCTCACAGGGGGCCAAGGCTATGGCTACACCTTC.

The chain uses TRBV19 and TRBJ2-1; D remains ambiguous. V was clipped by 5 bases and J by 4 bases, with 9 bases between them. The CDR3 is 13 amino acids. Germline CDR1 LNHDA, CDR2 SQIVND (reference sequence). DNA for the CDR3: TGTGCCAGTAGTTCGGCGCTGTACAATGAGCAGTTCTTC. Amino acid sequence: CASSSALYNEQFF.

This rearrangement joins TRBV30 to TRBJ1-2; D is unresolved. Deletions cut 2 bases from V and 4 bases from J, with 11 bases between. This CDR3 spans 13 amino acids. Germline V CDR1 and CDR2: GTSNPN, SVGIG (reference sequence). CDR3 bases: TGTGCCTGGAGTTTAGGGAACCTCTATGGCTACACCTTC. Its translation is CAWSLGNLYGYTF.

The chain recombines TRBV6-2 or TRBV6-3 with TRBJ2-1; D is unclear. Germline V gene sequence: CDR1 MNHEY, CDR2 SVGEGT. This CDR3 is built from 13 residues. Trimming stripped 7 bases from V and 8 bases from J, with 15 bases between. The CDR3 spells CASTAPNIDEQFF. CDR3 DNA: TGTGCCAGCACAGCTCCGAATATCGATGAGCAGTTCTTC.

This clonotype was counted only a few times. The chain employs TRBV6-5 and TRBJ2-5, with D perhaps TRBD2 (5 bases). Germline V gene lookup returns CDR1 MNHEY and CDR2 SVGAGI. There are 14 residues in the CDR3. The ends were cut back, 1 base at V and 1 base at J, with 7 bases in the middle. The CDR3 bases are TGTGCCAGCAGTTACTTAAGCGGCCAAGAGACCCAGTACTTC. Protein product: CASSYLSGQETQYF.

This chain uses TRBV20-1 with TRBJ1-2; D perhaps matches TRBD1 (5 bases). The CDR3 loop spans 15 amino acids. CDR1 DFQATT and CDR2 SNEGSKA come from the germline V gene (reference sequence). V was trimmed by 3 bases and J by 2 bases, leaving 16 bases between them. CDR3 loop: CSASSEGLENYGYTF. The CDR3 region has the DNA TGCAGTGCTAGTAGTGAGGGGTTGGAGAACTATGGCTACACCTTC.

This clonotype has more than one count but fewer than ten. V gene TRBV4-1 combines with J gene TRBJ1-2; D is undetermined. Germline-derived CDR1 and CDR2 are MGHRA and YSYEKL. Deletions cut 4 bases from V and 0 bases from J, with 12 bases between. The length of the CDR3 is 15 residues. The CDR3 sequence is CASSPVHQANYGYTF. The CDR3 DNA is TGCGCCAGCAGCCCTGTACACCAGGCTAACTATGGCTACACCTTC.

V is TRBV10-2 and J is TRBJ2-1, with a possible D match to TRBD2 (6 bases). Trimming left V 8 bases short and J 0 bases short, with 29 bases between. Germline CDR1 WSHSY, CDR2 SAAADI. CDR3 size: 20 residues. The CDR3 region is CASVQRHTSLGPPSYNEQFF. The CDR3 region has the DNA TGCGCCAGCGTCCAGAGGCATACTAGCTTAGGGCCCCCCTCCTACAATGAGCAGTTCTTC.

The chain uses TRBV7-9 and TRBJ2-5, with TRBD1 matching over 9 bases. CDR3 length: 17 residues. Germline CDR1 is SEHNR and CDR2 is FQNEAQ (reference sequence). The ends lost 1 base at V and 1 base at J; junction bases unmatched: 7. CDR3 nucleotide sequence: TGTGCCAGCAGCTTAGGCCAGGGGGACAGGGCCCAAGAGACCCAGTACTTC. Amino acid sequence: CASSLGQGDRAQETQYF. The variable domain in full, with the rest retrieved from reference TRBV7-9 and TRBJ2-5, is DTGVSQNPRHKITKRGQNVTFRCDPISEHNRLYWYRQTLGQGPEFLTYFQNEAQLEKSRLLSDRFSAERPKGSFSTLEIQRTEQGDSAMYLCASSLGQGDRAQETQYFGPGTRLLVL.

This clonotype was found a few times. The chain is built from TRBV4-3 and TRBJ2-1; the D is unclear. The CDR3 has 16 amino acids. Germline CDR1 and CDR2: LGHNA and YSLEER. Trimming cost V 0 bases and J 5 bases, with 14 bases left between them. CDR3 sequence: CASSQDWVAQHNEQFF. For the CDR3, the DNA is TGCGCCAGCAGCCAAGACTGGGTCGCCCAACACAATGAGCAGTTCTTC.

V gene TRBV6-4 combines with J gene TRBJ2-2, with unresolved D. CDR3 length: 14 residues. Germline V gives CDR1 MRHNA, CDR2 SNTAGT. The germline V and J ends were trimmed by 4 bases and 0 bases, with 6 bases remaining between them. CDR3 sequence: CASSGAANTGELFF. The CDR3 nucleotides read TGTGCCAGCAGTGGGGCAGCGAACACCGGGGAGCTGTTTTTT.

This rearrangement joins TRBV9 to TRBJ1-1; 8 nucleotides line up with TRBD1. Per germline, CDR1 SGDLS and CDR2 YYNGEE. J was trimmed by 8 bases and V by 3 bases; bases with no gene match: 3. This CDR3 spans 12 amino acids. The CDR3 sequence: CASSAGDREAFF. CDR3 bases: TGTGCCAGCAGCGCGGGGGACAGGGAAGCTTTCTTT.

V is TRBV7-9 and J is TRBJ1-1; D remains unclear. V lost 8 bases to trimming and J lost 4 bases, with 14 bases between them. The germline CDR1 and CDR2 sequences are SEHNR and FQNEAQ (reference sequence). The CDR3 is 13 amino acids. The CDR3 DNA reads TGTGCCAGCTCTCCACGTGGGTCCACTGAAGCTTTCTTT. As protein: CASSPRGSTEAFF.

V usage is TRBV19 and J usage is TRBJ2-1, with TRBD2 identical over 8 bases. Per the germline V gene, CDR1 is LNHDA and CDR2 is SQIVND (reference sequence). CDR3 size: 15 residues. With V trimmed by 5 bases and J by 2 bases, 5 bases remained unmatched. CDR3: CASSPLAATYNEQFF. The CDR3 coding sequence is TGTGCCAGTAGTCCACTAGCGGCCACCTACAATGAGCAGTTCTTC. The variable domain in full, completed from reference TRBV19 and TRBJ2-1, reads DGGITQSPKYLFRKEGQNVTLSCEQNLNHDAMYWYRQDPGQGLRLIYYSQIVNDFQKGDIAEGYSVSREKKESFPLTVTSAQKNPTAFYLCASSPLAATYNEQFFGPGTRLTVL.

The rearrangement uses TRBV6-6 and TRBJ2-7; tentatively, D is TRBD1 (5 bases). Germline lookup yields CDR1 MNHNY and CDR2 SVGAGI (reference sequence). V lost 7 bases and J 5 bases, leaving 15 bases between the germline ends. This CDR3 is built from 13 residues. The CDR3 coding sequence is TGTGCCAGCACCCCGAACCAGGGTAACGAGCAGTACTTC. Its protein product is CASTPNQGNEQYF.

The chain uses TRBV7-9 and TRBJ2-5; 7 nucleotides agree with TRBD2. This CDR3 comprises 15 residues. The J segment lost 5 bases and the V segment lost 5 bases, leaving 11 bases of the junction unmatched. In germline, CDR1 is SEHNR, CDR2 FQNEAQ (reference sequence). Here the CDR3 reads CASSPDSLGGETQYF. The CDR3 DNA reads TGTGCCAGCAGCCCGGACTCACTCGGGGGGGAGACCCAGTACTTC. The complete variable domain, with remaining parts taken from reference TRBV7-9 and TRBJ2-5, reads DTGVSQNPRHKITKRGQNVTFRCDPISEHNRLYWYRQTLGQGPEFLTYFQNEAQLEKSRLLSDRFSAERPKGSFSTLEIQRTEQGDSAMYLCASSPDSLGGETQYFGPGTRLLVL.

This clonotype was seen a handful of times. The chain couples TRBV6-1 to TRBJ1-5, with TRBD1 matching over 10 bases. V shed 5 bases, J shed 7 bases, and the junction held 8 bases outside the gene matches. Germline values: CDR1 MNHNS, CDR2 SASEGT. The CDR3 sequence is 15 residues long. The CDR3 DNA follows: TGTGCCAGCAGTTACGGAGGGGACAGGGGACAGCCCCAGCATTTT. Protein: CASSYGGDRGQPQHF.

V and J are TRBV5-6 and TRBJ2-1; TRBD2 aligns across 11 bases. The CDR3 is 20 amino acids. V lost 1 base, J lost 0 bases, and 12 bases stayed unmatched. Germline assignment: CDR1 SGHDT and CDR2 YYEEEE. The CDR3 sequence is CASSLLAGTSGGDSYNEQFF. The CDR3 coding sequence is TGTGCCAGCAGCTTGTTGGCCGGGACTAGCGGAGGGGACTCCTACAATGAGCAGTTCTTC.

Points on this clonotype: No DNA is shown, since the ends of the CDR3 on it are uncertain; the CDR3 is the one TCRdb lists. The chain joins TRBV19 to TRBJ1-1. CDR1 and CDR2 (germline): LNHDA, SQIVND (reference sequence). The CDR3 is 17 residues long, ends included. CDR3 region: CASSIGVFWQMNTEAFF.

The V and J genes are TRBV2 and TRBJ2-3, with D perhaps matching TRBD2 (6 bases). This CDR3 is built from 18 residues. The V and J ends lost 6 bases and 0 bases respectively, with 22 bases between them. The germline V gene has CDR1 SNHLY and CDR2 FYNNEI. In nucleotides, the CDR3 is TGTGCCAGCAGCCCAATTGTAGCTGGGGGGTTTAGCACAGATACGCAGTATTTT. It specifies CASSPIVAGGFSTDTQYF. The entire variable domain, with the rest obtained from reference TRBV2 and TRBJ2-3, is as follows: EPEVTQTPSHQVTQMGQEVILRCVPISNHLYFYWYRQILGQKVEFLVSFYNNEISEKSEIFDDQFSVERPDGSNFTLKIRSTKLEDSAMYFCASSPIVAGGFSTDTQYFGPGTRLTVL.

Of note for this clonotype: Sequence at one end of the junction differs from germline and may be a read error. The V call is TRBV20-1, the J call TRBJ1-1, with unresolved D. This CDR3 is 11 amino acids long. Per germline, CDR1 DFQATT and CDR2 SNEGSKA (reference sequence). This CDR3 is CSAPVGSEVFF. CDR3 DNA: TGCAGTGCACCCGTGGGCAGCGAAGTTTTCTTT.